The present entry profiles one T cell receptor (beta chain) with its context. It was during active infection that Seattle patients were enrolled and then longitudinally followed. The source of the sample is a study of blood T cell repertoires in COVID-19. In the study overall: Samples taken during acute and convalescent COVID-19 were collected in the United States, Italy and Spain. T cells, B-cell-depleted T cells, or PBMCs provided the cDNA or gDNA that served as material.

Original handling: From reference gene primer amplification, estimates of nucleated cell counts were derived. The table came from immunoSEQ multiplex PCR; TCRdb's copy has only in-frame clones and leaves some out. From that table come the V and J calls and clone size; the DNA was used to work out D and trimming. Among 250,000 to 400,000 clones, about 91% were seen once, and the ten largest hold 1.5% to 2%. Trimming took off 9 bases at V and 9 bases at J, with 17 bases between the two ends. The germline gives CDR1 MDHEN, CDR2 SYDVKM. The CDR3 sequence is 13 residues long. Sequencing input: peripheral blood. The V gene is TRBV28, the J gene TRBJ2-2, with D unclear. The sequence derives from a woman aged 25-40 years with COVID-19, enrolled during active disease. The DNA of the CDR3 is TGTGCCAGTCTAACCCCGGGTCTGAGGGAGCTGTTTTTT. Its protein is CASLTPGLRELFF.